Each of the 25 T cell receptor beta chains below was sequenced from the same sample in a study of cytomegalovirus exposure and HLA in healthy donors. Data came from immunoSEQ multiplex PCR; TCRdb stores just in-frame clones and leaves some out. The sample contains approximately 65,000 clones, 90% to 95% of which appear only once. The material sequenced was PBMCs. These receptors were collected from a man between 18 and 35 years old in good health and CMV-seropositive.

The rearrangement links TRBV7-8 to TRBJ2-1, with TRBD2 identical over 16 bases. Germline V CDR1 and CDR2: SGHVS, FQNEAQ. CDR3 size: 18 residues. Trimming removed 5 bases from V and 8 bases from J; junction bases left unmatched: 12. The CDR3 sequence: CASSRSPGLAGGPDEQFF. CDR3 nucleotide sequence: TGTGCCAGCAGCCGGTCGCCGGGACTAGCGGGAGGGCCCGATGAGCAGTTCTTC.

This clone came up a few times. The genes are TRBV6-4 and TRBJ1-2, with 7 bases that match TRBD1. The CDR3 extends over 15 amino acids. Trimming cost V 2 bases and J 4 bases; bases outside gene matches: 7. Per germline, CDR1 MRHNA and CDR2 SNTAGT. DNA for the CDR3: TGTGCCAGCAGTGACGAGTCGACAGGGATCTATGGCTACACCTTC. Its protein is CASSDESTGIYGYTF.

This chain links TRBV9 with TRBJ2-3; 9 nucleotides line up with TRBD1. CDR1 and CDR2 (germline): SGDLS, YYNGEE. After removal of 4 bases from V and 1 base from J, the junction contained 10 bases not matched to a gene. This CDR3 has 17 amino acids. This chain's CDR3 is CASSKLTGGTGTDTQYF. CDR3 nucleotides: TGTGCCAGCAGCAAACTTACAGGGGGCACGGGCACAGATACGCAGTATTTT.

The chain is built from TRBV11-2 and TRBJ2-7, with D possibly TRBD1 on 5 matching bases. CDR1 and CDR2 (germline): SGHAT, FQNNGV. This CDR3 region has 14 residues. Between the trimmed V and J ends, which lost 2 bases and 2 bases, there was a span of 10 bases. DNA for the CDR3: TGTGCCAGCAGCTTATACAGGATTACCTACGAGCAGTACTTC. Amino acid sequence: CASSLYRITYEQYF. Full variable domain (missing parts from reference TRBV11-2 and TRBJ2-7): EAGVAQSPRYKIIEKRQSVAFWCNPISGHATLYWYQQILGQGPKLLIQFQNNGVVDDSQLPKDRFSAERLKGVDSTLKIQPAKLEDSAVYLCASSLYRITYEQYFGPGTRLTVT.

CDR3 sequence: CASSYPGGGGEQYF. CDR3 in DNA: TGTGCCAGCAGTTATCCAGGGGGCGGCGGGGAGCAGTACTTC. The chain uses TRBV6-6 and TRBJ2-7, with 8 bases aligning to TRBD1. The CDR3 totals 14 residues. The V gene's germline CDR1 is MNHNY and CDR2 SVGAGI (reference sequence). Trimming took 3 bases from V and 7 from J; bases not matched to a gene: 8.

V is TRBV29-1 and J is TRBJ1-4; tentative D call: TRBD1 (6 bases). V lost 3 bases, J lost 7 bases, and 12 bases lay in between. This CDR3 is built from 13 residues. Germline CDR1 reads SQVTM; CDR2 reads ANQGSEA. CDR3 bases: TGCAGCGTTGACAGGGGAGGGGGTGAAAAACTGTTTTTT. It translates to CSVDRGGGEKLFF.

The DNA of the CDR3 is TGCGCCAGCAGCTTGATGATGGGACAGGGGGCAGGCGGAAACATTCAGTACTTC. Translated: CASSLMMGQGAGGNIQYF. The chain employs TRBV5-1 and TRBJ2-4; 12 nucleotides match TRBD1. After removal of 1 base from V and 6 bases from J, the junction contained 11 bases not matched to a gene. From germline, CDR1 is SGHRS and CDR2 YFSETQ. There are 18 residues in the CDR3.

The chain has TRBV5-1 and TRBJ2-1; D is perhaps TRBD2 (6 bases). Looked up from germline, CDR1 is SGHRS and CDR2 is YFSETQ. Trimming took off 8 bases at V and 3 bases at J, with 12 bases between the two ends. The CDR3 consists of 13 residues. The CDR3, as DNA: TGCGCCAGTGGGACTGGCGGCTACAATGAGCAGTTCTTC. This encodes CASGTGGYNEQFF. The complete variable domain, with remaining parts taken from reference TRBV5-1 and TRBJ2-1, reads KAGVTQTPRYLIKTRGQQVTLSCSPISGHRSVSWYQQTPGQGLQFLFEYFSETQRNKGNFPGRFSGRQFSNSRSEMNVSTLELGDSALYLCASGTGGYNEQFFGPGTRLTVL.

V and J are TRBV5-4 and TRBJ2-7; 8 nucleotides match TRBD2. This CDR3 is built from 13 residues. Losses at the gene ends were 9 bases for V and 6 bases for J; bases not matched to a gene: 11. Germline V gene sequence: CDR1 SGHNT, CDR2 YYREEE (reference sequence). The CDR3 here is CATSVKTSAEQYF. Here the CDR3 DNA reads TGTGCCACTTCGGTTAAGACTAGCGCCGAGCAGTACTTC.

This clone was counted a single time. The rearrangement uses TRBV19 and TRBJ1-2; perhaps TRBD1 as D (5 bases). V was clipped by 3 bases and J by 7 bases, with 21 bases between them. Germline lookup yields CDR1 LNHDA and CDR2 SQIVND (reference sequence). The CDR3 extends over 16 amino acids. CDR3: CASSMVPRAGMFGYTF. The CDR3 DNA reads TGTGCCAGTAGTATGGTCCCCAGGGCAGGGATGTTTGGCTACACCTTC.

The genes are TRBV10-2 and TRBJ2-3; possible D gene TRBD1, 5 bases. V was clipped by 4 bases and J by 2 bases, with 10 bases between them. CDR3 length equals 14 residues. Looked up from germline, CDR1 is WSHSY and CDR2 is SAAADI. The CDR3 sequence: CASSVGRSTDTQYF. The CDR3 DNA reads as TGCGCCAGCAGTGTGGGGCGGTCCACAGATACGCAGTATTTT.

Comment on this clone: An end of the junction differs from the germline gene, which may be a read error. The chain joins TRBV6-5 to TRBJ2-2, with D perhaps TRBD1 (6 bases). CDR3 length: 13 amino acids. Germline loops: CDR1 MNHEY, CDR2 SVGAGI. CDR3 sequence reads: CASGTRDTGELFF. The CDR3 coding sequence is TGTGCCAGCGGGACACGGGACACCGGCGAGCTGTTTTTT.

CDR3 residues: CASSYASGGFVEQYF. The CDR3, as DNA: TGTGCCAGCAGTTACGCTAGCGGTGGTTTTGTCGAGCAGTACTTC. This chain connects TRBV6-5 to TRBJ2-7, with 7 bases that match TRBD2. CDR1 is MNHEY and CDR2 is SVGAGI in the germline V gene. This CDR3 has 15 residues. J gave up 6 bases and V 2 bases, and 10 bases lay outside the gene matches.

The V gene is TRBV27, the J gene TRBJ1-2; the D is unclear. CDR3 length: 13 amino acids. Germline-derived CDR1 and CDR2 are MNHEY and SMNVEV (reference sequence). With 6 bases removed from V and 3 bases from J, the gap between germline ends came to 11 bases. CDR3 DNA: TGTGCCAGCAGGTCCGCGGATGACTATGGCTACACCTTC. Translating gives CASRSADDYGYTF.

The CDR3 here is CASSLAGNEQFF. CDR3 in DNA: TGCGCCAGCAGCTTGGCGGGAAATGAGCAGTTCTTC. The gene calls are TRBV5-1 and TRBJ2-1, with a weak D call TRBD2 (5 bases). The germline gives CDR1 SGHRS, CDR2 YFSETQ. Trimming removed 0 bases from V and 7 bases from J, with 5 bases in between. The CDR3 is made up of 12 amino acids.

With respect to this clone: The same CDR3 also results from other DNA sequences found in this sample. This sequence joins TRBV20-1 and TRBJ2-1, with D unclear. V was trimmed by 3 bases and J by 6 bases, leaving 6 bases between them. Germline V lookup: CDR1 DFQATT, CDR2 SNEGSKA (reference sequence). CDR3 length: 11 residues. Written as DNA, the CDR3 is TGCAGTGCTAGGCGCGGCAATGAGCAGTTCTTC. Translation gives CSARRGNEQFF.

A single count supports this clone. CDR3 sequence (DNA): TGTGCCAGCAGCCTAGCATCGAGGGTGGACTTTAGCACAGATACGCAGTATTTT. It specifies CASSLASRVDFSTDTQYF. The rearrangement links TRBV27 to TRBJ2-3, with TRBD2 as a possible D gene (5 bases). The V end lost 6 bases, the J end lost 0 bases, and 22 bases lay between the germline ends. The V gene's germline CDR1 is MNHEY and CDR2 SMNVEV (reference sequence). This CDR3 is built from 18 residues.

The CDR3 region is CASSLGWGLYNEQFF. The CDR3 DNA sequence: TGTGCCAGCAGCTTAGGCTGGGGACTGTACAATGAGCAGTTCTTC. V usage is TRBV7-2 and J usage is TRBJ2-1; perhaps TRBD2 as D (6 bases). Germline V CDR1 and CDR2: SGHTA, FQGNSA. The V end was cut by 1 base, the J end by 4 bases, with 11 bases between. The CDR3 extends over 15 amino acids.

On this clone itself: Other DNA sequences in the same sample also yield this CDR3. This chain joins TRBV9 and TRBJ2-5; 8 bases fit TRBD1. The germline CDR1 and CDR2 sequences are SGDLS and YYNGEE. The CDR3 is made up of 14 amino acids. V was clipped by 1 base and J by 4 bases; unmatched bases: 3. CDR3 in DNA: TGTGCCAGCAGCGTACAGGGGGCAGGAGAGACCCAGTACTTC. It translates to CASSVQGAGETQYF.

This clone was observed a single time. The chain employs TRBV5-1 and TRBJ2-2, with 13 nucleotides matching TRBD2. CDR1 SGHRS and CDR2 YFSETQ come from the germline V gene. The CDR3 is 18 residues long. V trimming: 0 bases; J trimming: 4 bases; junction bases outside the gene matches: 6. CDR3 residues: CASSLAGLAGLVTGELFF. In DNA form, the CDR3 reads TGCGCCAGCAGCTTGGCGGGACTAGCGGGACTAGTCACCGGGGAGCTGTTTTTT.

The rearrangement uses TRBV19 and TRBJ2-7; weak D call: TRBD1 (6 bases). From germline, CDR1 is LNHDA and CDR2 SQIVND (reference sequence). V lost 5 bases to trimming and J lost 4 bases, with 12 bases between them. The CDR3 is 13 residues long. The DNA of the CDR3 is TGTGCCAGTAGTCCAGGACAGAATTACGAGCAGTACTTC. This translates into CASSPGQNYEQYF.

The rearrangement joins TRBV7-3 to TRBJ2-7; TRBD1 matches 9 bases. The CDR3 extends over 14 amino acids. Germline V lookup: CDR1 SGHTA, CDR2 FQGTGA. V lost 3 bases, J lost 2 bases, and 2 bases stayed unmatched. This CDR3 reads CASSFGQGPYEQYF. The DNA for the CDR3 is TGTGCCAGCAGCTTTGGACAGGGGCCCTACGAGCAGTACTTC. The complete variable domain, with remaining parts taken from reference TRBV7-3 and TRBJ2-7, reads GAGVSQTPSNKVTEKGKYVELRCDPISGHTALYWYRQSLGQGPEFLIYFQGTGAADDSGLPNDRFFAVRPEGSVSTLKIQRTERGDSAVYLCASSFGQGPYEQYFGPGTRLTVT.

A single count supports this clone. The gene calls are TRBV6-1 and TRBJ1-3; the D is unclear. This CDR3 has 15 residues. Germline V gives CDR1 MNHNS, CDR2 SASEGT. Trimming left V 6 bases short and J 2 bases short, with 14 bases between. The CDR3 loop reads CASSIPLGTGNTIYF. In DNA, the CDR3 is TGTGCCAGCAGCATCCCTCTAGGTACTGGAAACACCATATATTTT.

This sequence joins TRBV5-1 and TRBJ1-4; TRBD1 aligns across 11 bases. The CDR3 has 15 amino acids. Germline V gene lookup returns CDR1 SGHRS and CDR2 YFSETQ. Trimming removed 4 bases from V and 2 bases from J; junction bases left unmatched: 1. CDR3: CASSRDRGTNEKLFF. CDR3 sequence (DNA): TGCGCCAGCAGCAGGGACAGGGGGACTAATGAAAAACTGTTTTTT.

Here the CDR3 DNA reads TGTGCCACCAGGTCCCGCGGCGATAGCGGGAGGGCGGACGAGCAGTACTTC. Residues: CATRSRGDSGRADEQYF. The V and J genes are TRBV15 and TRBJ2-7; 11 nucleotides match TRBD2. The CDR3 totals 17 residues. Germline CDR1 is LNHNV and CDR2 is YYDKDF (reference sequence). The J segment lost 5 bases and the V segment lost 6 bases, leaving 15 bases of the junction unmatched.